These 30 T cell receptor beta chains originate from one sample sequenced in a study of cytomegalovirus exposure and HLA in healthy donors. Vbeta (60) and Jbeta (13) primers were used in the PCR. Assay used: immunoSEQ multiplex PCR; TCRdb lists only in-frame clones, some missing. The sample yields about 110,000 clones, roughly 80% seen once. Sequencing input: PBMCs. The receptor set was obtained from a woman aged 45 to 65 in good health and CMV-seropositive.

The V and J genes are TRBV5-1 and TRBJ1-1; the D gene is possibly TRBD1 (6 bases). CDR3 length equals 14 residues. The germline CDR1 and CDR2 sequences are SGHRS and YFSETQ. With 7 bases removed from V and 5 bases from J, the gap between germline ends came to 18 bases. This chain's CDR3 is CASASGDWGTEAFF. CDR3 in DNA: TGCGCCAGCGCCTCAGGGGATTGGGGGACTGAAGCTTTCTTT.

On this clone itself: The sample has other DNA sequences that encode this CDR3 too. The chain carries TRBV18 and TRBJ2-2; TRBD2 aligns across 11 bases. The CDR3 has 16 amino acids. After removal of 3 bases from V and 1 base from J, the junction contained 1 base not matched to a gene. Germline lookup yields CDR1 KGHSH and CDR2 LQKENI. Here the CDR3 reads CASSPGTSGNTGELFF. The CDR3 region has the DNA TGTGCCAGCTCACCGGGGACTAGCGGGAACACCGGGGAGCTGTTTTTT.

The gene calls are TRBV7-9 and TRBJ2-7, with D uncertain. CDR3 length equals 12 residues. The germline gives CDR1 SEHNR, CDR2 FQNEAQ (reference sequence). V was shortened by 3 bases and J by 2 bases, with 5 bases between the two germline ends. The CDR3 loop reads CASSLIAYEQYF. The CDR3 DNA sequence: TGTGCCAGCAGCTTGATAGCCTACGAGCAGTACTTC.

This chain links TRBV11-2 with TRBJ2-1, with D uncertain. V lost 3 bases to trimming and J lost 4 bases, with 13 bases between them. The CDR3 contains 15 residues. The germline CDR1 and CDR2 sequences are SGHAT and FQNNGV. This CDR3 is CASSFDYAAYNEQFF. In nucleotides, the CDR3 is TGTGCCAGCAGCTTTGATTACGCGGCATACAATGAGCAGTTCTTC.

Written as DNA, the CDR3 is TGTGCCAGCAGCGTAGGAGGACTAGCGGGAGGGGCAGATACGCAGTATTTT. Protein product: CASSVGGLAGGADTQYF. The chain carries TRBV9 and TRBJ2-3; 15 bases are shared with TRBD2. This CDR3 has 17 residues. Germline V gene data show CDR1 as SGDLS and CDR2 as YYNGEE. J was trimmed by 4 bases and V by 0 bases; bases with no gene match: 3.

The chain has TRBV7-2 and TRBJ1-2; D is ambiguous. Per the germline V gene, CDR1 is SGHTA and CDR2 is FQGNSA. CDR3 length: 14 residues. Trimming left V 5 bases short and J 8 bases short, with 18 bases between. The CDR3 is CASSRGERVSGYTF. The CDR3 DNA sequence: TGTGCCAGCAGCCGAGGAGAGAGGGTTAGCGGCTACACCTTC.

The J gene is TRBJ2-7, the V gene TRBV7-2; 8 nucleotides match TRBD2. This CDR3 is 17 amino acids long. Germline V gives CDR1 SGHTA, CDR2 FQGNSA. J lost 2 bases, V lost 3 bases, and 12 bases had no gene match. The CDR3, as DNA: TGTGCCAGCAGCTTTGGGGTAAGCGGGAGATCCCCCTACGAGCAGTACTTC. It encodes CASSFGVSGRSPYEQYF.

The chain couples TRBV13 to TRBJ2-5, with D possibly being TRBD2 (6 bases). Germline V gene lookup returns CDR1 PRHDT and CDR2 FYEKMQ (reference sequence). V was trimmed by 2 bases and J by 4 bases, leaving 17 bases between them. The CDR3 covers 16 residues. The CDR3: CASSLRTGEHPETQYF. CDR3 nucleotide sequence: TGTGCCAGCAGCTTAAGGACGGGAGAGCACCCAGAGACCCAGTACTTC. Full variable domain (missing parts from reference TRBV13 and TRBJ2-5): AAGVIQSPRHLIKEKRETATLKCYPIPRHDTVYWYQQGPGQDPQFLISFYEKMQSDKGSIPDRFSAQQFSDYHSELNMSSLELGDSALYFCASSLRTGEHPETQYFGPGTRLLVL.

The chain is built from TRBV7-9 and TRBJ1-4; D is possibly TRBD1 (6 bases). This CDR3 has 14 amino acids. V was clipped by 5 bases and J by 7 bases, with 14 bases between them. Germline-derived CDR1 and CDR2 are SEHNR and FQNEAQ (reference sequence). The DNA of the CDR3 is TGTGCCAGCAGCCTAGGGGGGGAGTTTGAAAAACTGTTTTTT. Amino acid sequence: CASSLGGEFEKLFF.

This chain joins TRBV7-2 and TRBJ2-5, with 14 bases fitting TRBD2. The CDR3 contains 15 residues. Trimming took 4 bases from V and 9 from J; bases not matched to a gene: 7. Germline V CDR1 and CDR2: SGHTA, FQGNSA. This CDR3 is CASSSGTSGSSAQYF. Written as DNA, the CDR3 is TGTGCCAGCAGCTCCGGGACTAGCGGGAGTTCTGCCCAGTACTTC.

This clone was observed once. The junction departs from the called germline gene at one end, perhaps through a read error. The genes are TRBV7-9 and TRBJ1-6; D gene unclear. The CDR3 has 12 residues. Germline V lookup: CDR1 SEHNR, CDR2 FQNEAQ (reference sequence). CDR3: CSSSLAREPLHF. The CDR3 DNA reads as TGTTCCAGCAGCTTAGCCCGCGAGCCCCTCCACTTT.

This chain joins TRBV5-4 and TRBJ2-1; 8 nucleotides agree with TRBD2. Per the germline V gene, CDR1 is SGHNT and CDR2 is YYREEE (reference sequence). Trimming at V came to 3 bases and at J to 6 bases, leaving 5 bases not matched to a gene. The CDR3 is 14 residues long. Written as DNA, the CDR3 is TGTGCCAGCAGCTCCGGACTAGCTGGCAATGAGCAGTTCTTC. Translated, it gives CASSSGLAGNEQFF.

The chain combines TRBV6-5 with TRBJ2-5, with 11 bases identical to TRBD2. This CDR3 is 15 amino acids long. V was pared by 4 bases and J by 5 bases, with 6 bases of the junction left unmatched. The germline V gene has CDR1 MNHEY and CDR2 SVGAGI. The CDR3 loop reads CASSLAGGPGETQYF. In DNA, the CDR3 is TGTGCCAGCAGTTTAGCGGGAGGGCCAGGGGAGACCCAGTACTTC.

V is TRBV5-4 and J is TRBJ2-3; tentatively, D is TRBD1 (6 bases). The germline gives CDR1 SGHNT, CDR2 YYREEE (reference sequence). The CDR3 length is 14 residues. V was shortened by 4 bases and J by 0 bases, with 9 bases between the two germline ends. CDR3 nucleotides: TGTGCCAGCAGCCGGGACACTAGCACAGATACGCAGTATTTT. Translating gives CASSRDTSTDTQYF.

CDR3 loop: CASSSQRDRGEQFF. The CDR3 DNA follows: TGTGCCAGCAGCTCCCAGCGGGATCGTGGCGAGCAGTTCTTC. The chain uses TRBV11-3 and TRBJ2-1; 7 bases are shared with TRBD2. The CDR3 length is 14 residues. J was trimmed by 10 bases and V by 4 bases; bases with no gene match: 10. The germline CDR1 and CDR2 sequences are SGHNT and YENEEA.

The chain employs TRBV5-5 and TRBJ2-7; 13 bases align to TRBD2. Unmatched junction bases numbered 4, after V lost 0 bases and J lost 4 bases. Germline assignment: CDR1 SGHKS and CDR2 YYEKEE (reference sequence). CDR3 length: 16 residues. In nucleotides, the CDR3 is TGTGCCAGCAGCTTGGAAGGGACTAGCGGGGCGTACGAGCAGTACTTC. Translated, it gives CASSLEGTSGAYEQYF.

This clone was seen only once. V is TRBV6-5 and J is TRBJ2-7; tentatively, D is TRBD1 (6 bases). Looked up from germline, CDR1 is MNHEY and CDR2 is SVGAGI. V was pared by 7 bases and J by 2 bases, with 12 bases between. The CDR3 is 13 residues long. The CDR3 DNA is TGTGCCAGCATCAATGCAGGGGCCTACGAGCAGTACTTC. Amino acids: CASINAGAYEQYF.

The V call is TRBV19, the J call TRBJ2-2, with TRBD1 identical over 7 bases. The germline gives CDR1 LNHDA, CDR2 SQIVND (reference sequence). V lost 8 bases to trimming and J lost 10 bases; unmatched junction nucleotides: 13. This CDR3 is 14 amino acids long. This CDR3 reads CASGADRPTTELFF. For the CDR3, the DNA is TGTGCCAGTGGGGCGGACAGGCCCACGACGGAGCTGTTTTTT.

The J gene is TRBJ2-1, the V gene TRBV11-3, with 7 bases fitting TRBD2. After removal of 3 bases from V and 7 bases from J, the junction contained 6 bases not matched to a gene. Germline CDR1 reads SGHNT; CDR2 reads YENEEA. This CDR3 contains 14 residues. In DNA form, the CDR3 reads TGTGCCAGCAGCTTCGGCGGGGGTGTAAATGAGCAGTTCTTC. Its protein is CASSFGGGVNEQFF.

The genes are TRBV29-1 and TRBJ1-4, with 8 positions matching TRBD1. V dropped 7 bases and J dropped 5; count of bases not matched to a gene: 6. This CDR3 spans 13 amino acids. CDR1 SQVTM and CDR2 ANQGSEA come from the germline V gene. CDR3 DNA: TGCAGCGGCAGACAGGGGTCGAATGAAAAACTGTTTTTT. Its translation is CSGRQGSNEKLFF.

This clone was picked up a small number of times. The chain recombines TRBV2 with TRBJ2-7, with 10 bases that match TRBD1. This CDR3 is built from 13 residues. CDR1 and CDR2 (germline): SNHLY, FYNNEI. V lost 5 bases to trimming and J lost 6 bases; unmatched junction nucleotides: 4. CDR3: CASSPDRGGEQYF. The CDR3 bases are TGTGCCAGCAGTCCGGACAGGGGGGGCGAGCAGTACTTC.

The V call is TRBV4-1, the J call TRBJ2-7; perhaps TRBD1 as D (6 bases). From germline, CDR1 is MGHRA and CDR2 YSYEKL. CDR3 size: 15 residues. Trimming left V 2 bases short and J 2 bases short, with 13 bases between. CDR3 bases: TGCGCCAGCAGCCAATCCGGGACACCCGCCTACGAGCAGTACTTC. It is translated as CASSQSGTPAYEQYF.

The rearrangement uses TRBV4-3 and TRBJ2-5; TRBD2 agrees at 7 bases. The CDR3 has 16 residues. Germline trimming cut 1 base from V and 2 bases from J; bases unmatched to any gene: 7. Germline lookup yields CDR1 LGHNA and CDR2 YSLEER. The chain's CDR3 is CASSQGQSGVQETQYF. In DNA form, the CDR3 reads TGCGCCAGCAGCCAAGGGCAAAGCGGGGTACAAGAGACCCAGTACTTC.

V usage is TRBV27 and J usage is TRBJ2-3; D ambiguous. The ends were cut back, 5 bases at V and 0 bases at J, with 12 bases in the middle. The germline V gene has CDR1 MNHEY and CDR2 SMNVEV (reference sequence). The CDR3 extends over 15 amino acids. The CDR3, as DNA: TGTGCCAGCAGTACTCGCGGCTCTAGCACAGATACGCAGTATTTT. This sequence encodes CASSTRGSSTDTQYF.

This clone was found once. The J gene is TRBJ1-1, the V gene TRBV12-5; the D gene is possibly TRBD1 (5 bases). The CDR3 runs to 13 residues. Germline assignment: CDR1 LGHNT and CDR2 FRNRAP. V was trimmed by 1 base and J by 4 bases, leaving 7 bases between them. CDR3 in DNA: TGTGCTAGTGGTTTGGGGACATCCACTGAAGCTTTCTTT. It translates to CASGLGTSTEAFF.

The V and J genes are TRBV5-4 and TRBJ1-1; the match to TRBD1 covers 9 bases. Germline trimming cut 0 bases from V and 11 bases from J; bases unmatched to any gene: 5. The CDR3 extends over 13 amino acids. The germline V gene has CDR1 SGHNT and CDR2 YYREEE (reference sequence). CDR3 bases: TGTGCCAGCAGCTTGGGGGGGACAGGGAAGGCTTTCTTT. This codes for CASSLGGTGKAFF.

The chain is built from TRBV6-1 and TRBJ1-5; D uncertain. Germline V gene lookup returns CDR1 MNHNS and CDR2 SASEGT. CDR3 length equals 14 residues. Trimming removed 0 bases from V and 8 bases from J, with 11 bases in between. The CDR3 sequence is CASSEAAGGKPQHF. CDR3 nucleotide sequence: TGTGCCAGCAGTGAAGCCGCGGGTGGAAAGCCCCAGCATTTT.

The rearrangement uses TRBV27 and TRBJ1-5; TRBD1 might be the D (6 bases). Germline CDR1 is MNHEY and CDR2 is SMNVEV (reference sequence). V was shortened by 2 bases and J by 7 bases, with 9 bases between the two germline ends. The CDR3 extends over 13 amino acids. The CDR3 nucleotides are TGTGCCAGCAGTTTAGCAGGGGTCCAGCCCCAGCATTTT. This codes for CASSLAGVQPQHF.

The gene calls are TRBV7-2 and TRBJ2-1; 12 bases are a match to TRBD2. Looked up from germline, CDR1 is SGHTA and CDR2 is FQGNSA. The ends lost 1 base at V and 10 bases at J; junction bases unmatched: 2. The CDR3 is 14 residues long. In DNA form, the CDR3 reads TGTGCCAGCAGCTTAGGACTAGCGGGAGTCGAGCAGTTCTTC. This codes for CASSLGLAGVEQFF. Filled out from reference TRBV7-2 and TRBJ2-1, the complete variable domain reads GAGVSQSPSNKVTEKGKDVELRCDPISGHTALYWYRQSLGQGLEFLIYFQGNSAPDKSGLPSDRFSAERTGGSVSTLTIQRTQQEDSAVYLCASSLGLAGVEQFFGPGTRLTVL.

This chain joins TRBV9 and TRBJ1-3; D possibly corresponds to TRBD1 (6 bases). The germline CDR1 and CDR2 sequences are SGDLS and YYNGEE. The CDR3 sequence is 13 residues long. Deletions cut 4 bases from V and 8 bases from J, with 13 bases between. The CDR3 protein is CASSPETGYTIYF. In DNA, the CDR3 is TGTGCCAGCAGCCCAGAGACAGGCTACACCATATATTTT.